This TCR beta chain was identified during a study of blood T cell repertoires in COVID-19. Germline lookup yields CDR1 KGHSH and CDR2 LQKENI. V shed 3 bases, J shed 8 bases, and the junction held 6 bases outside the gene matches. This CDR3 spans 14 amino acids. What the recovered Cohort 3 donors had was two negative PCRs, clearance, or symptom resolution. Data came from immunoSEQ multiplex PCR; TCRdb stores just in-frame clones and leaves some out. Of about 250,000 clones in the sample, around 81% were seen once. This chain links TRBV18 with TRBJ1-2; 10 bases line up with TRBD1. The clonotype comes from a man aged 45-65 years who had recovered from COVID-19. Material: PBMCs or T cells enriched from blood (not recorded which). CDR3 residues: CASSPGQGDGGYTF. As DNA, the CDR3 is TGTGCCAGCTCACCCGGACAGGGGGACGGAGGCTACACCTTC.